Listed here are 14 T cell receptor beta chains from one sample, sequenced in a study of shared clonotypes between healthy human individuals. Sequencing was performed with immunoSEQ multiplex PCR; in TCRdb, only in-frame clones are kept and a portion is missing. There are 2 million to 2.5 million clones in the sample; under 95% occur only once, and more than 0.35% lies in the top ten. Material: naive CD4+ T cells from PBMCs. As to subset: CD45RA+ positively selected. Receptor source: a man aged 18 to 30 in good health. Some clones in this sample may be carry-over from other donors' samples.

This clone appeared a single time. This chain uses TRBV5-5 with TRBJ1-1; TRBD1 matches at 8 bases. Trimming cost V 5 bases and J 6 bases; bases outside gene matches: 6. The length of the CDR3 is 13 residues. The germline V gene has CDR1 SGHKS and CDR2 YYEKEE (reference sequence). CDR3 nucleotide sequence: TGTGCCAGCAGTCGACAGGGGTTACCTGAAGCTTTCTTT. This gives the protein CASSRQGLPEAFF.

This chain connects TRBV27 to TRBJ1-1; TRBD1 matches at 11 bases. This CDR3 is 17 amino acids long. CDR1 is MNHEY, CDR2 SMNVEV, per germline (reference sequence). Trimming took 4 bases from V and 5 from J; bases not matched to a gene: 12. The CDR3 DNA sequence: TGTGCCAGCAGTTATCGGGGTCCGGGACAGGGGGGGACTGAAGCTTTCTTT. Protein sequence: CASSYRGPGQGGTEAFF.

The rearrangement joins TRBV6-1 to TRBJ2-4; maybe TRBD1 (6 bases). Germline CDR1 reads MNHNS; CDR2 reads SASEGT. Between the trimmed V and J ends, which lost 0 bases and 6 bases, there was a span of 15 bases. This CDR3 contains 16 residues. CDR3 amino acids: CASSEANRVMRNIQYF. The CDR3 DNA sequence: TGTGCCAGCAGTGAAGCCAACAGGGTTATGAGAAACATTCAGTACTTC.

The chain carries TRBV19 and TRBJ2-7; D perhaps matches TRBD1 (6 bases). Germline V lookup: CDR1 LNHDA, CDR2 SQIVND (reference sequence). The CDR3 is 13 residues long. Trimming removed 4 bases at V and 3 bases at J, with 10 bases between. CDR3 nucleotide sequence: TGTGCCAGTAGTACGGGCAGGGGCTACGAGCAGTACTTC. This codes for CASSTGRGYEQYF.

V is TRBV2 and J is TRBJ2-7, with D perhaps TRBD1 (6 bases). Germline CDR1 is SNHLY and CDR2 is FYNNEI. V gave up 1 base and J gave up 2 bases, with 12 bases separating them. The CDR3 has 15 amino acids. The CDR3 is CASSEGLKGAYEQYF. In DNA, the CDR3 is TGTGCCAGCAGTGAAGGACTTAAGGGGGCCTACGAGCAGTACTTC. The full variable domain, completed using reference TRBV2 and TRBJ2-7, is EPEVTQTPSHQVTQMGQEVILRCVPISNHLYFYWYRQILGQKVEFLVSFYNNEISEKSEIFDDQFSVERPDGSNFTLKIRSTKLEDSAMYFCASSEGLKGAYEQYFGPGTRLTVT.

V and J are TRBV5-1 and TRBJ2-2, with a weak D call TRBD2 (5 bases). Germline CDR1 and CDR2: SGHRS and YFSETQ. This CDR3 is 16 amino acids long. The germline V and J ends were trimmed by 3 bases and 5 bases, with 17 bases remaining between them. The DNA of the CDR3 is TGCGCCAGCAGCTGGTCCCGGGGAGAGGTGACCGGGGAGCTGTTTTTT. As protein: CASSWSRGEVTGELFF.

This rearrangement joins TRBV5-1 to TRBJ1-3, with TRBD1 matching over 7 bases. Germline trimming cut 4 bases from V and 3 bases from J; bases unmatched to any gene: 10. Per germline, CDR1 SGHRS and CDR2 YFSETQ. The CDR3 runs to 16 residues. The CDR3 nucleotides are TGCGCCAGCAGCCCTGTGACAGGGCCCTATGGAAACACCATATATTTT. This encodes CASSPVTGPYGNTIYF.

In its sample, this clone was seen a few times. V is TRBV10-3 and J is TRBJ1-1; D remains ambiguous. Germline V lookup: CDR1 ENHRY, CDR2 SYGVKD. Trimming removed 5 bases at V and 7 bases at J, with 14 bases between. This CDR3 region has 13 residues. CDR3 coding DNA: TGTGCCATCAGTATCCCCGGGGAGAGTGAAGCTTTCTTT. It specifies CAISIPGESEAFF.

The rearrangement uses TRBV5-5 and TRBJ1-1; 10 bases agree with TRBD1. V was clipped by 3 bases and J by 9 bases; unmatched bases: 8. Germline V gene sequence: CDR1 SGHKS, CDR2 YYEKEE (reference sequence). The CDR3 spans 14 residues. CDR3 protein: CASSWAGTGEKAFF. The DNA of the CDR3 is TGTGCCAGCAGCTGGGCCGGGACAGGGGAGAAAGCTTTCTTT.

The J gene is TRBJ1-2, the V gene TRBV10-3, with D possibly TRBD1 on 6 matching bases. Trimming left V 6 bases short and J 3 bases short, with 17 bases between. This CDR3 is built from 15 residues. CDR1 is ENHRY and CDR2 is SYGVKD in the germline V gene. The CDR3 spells CAISSGQFEDYGYTF. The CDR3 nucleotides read TGTGCCATCAGCTCTGGACAGTTCGAGGACTATGGCTACACCTTC.

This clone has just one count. CDR3 bases: TGTGCCAGCAGCCTGGGACGGTTCTCTGGAAACACCATATATTTT. This gives the protein CASSLGRFSGNTIYF. This chain joins TRBV7-2 and TRBJ1-3; weak D call: TRBD1 (5 bases). CDR1 and CDR2 (germline): SGHTA, FQGNSA. The CDR3 loop spans 15 amino acids. With 5 bases removed from V and 0 bases from J, the gap between germline ends came to 11 bases.

CDR3 sequence: CASSLEGQGAPSSYEQYF. CDR3 bases: TGTGCCAGCAGCTTAGAGGGACAGGGCGCTCCTAGCTCCTACGAGCAGTACTTC. V usage is TRBV7-9 and J usage is TRBJ2-7, with TRBD1 identical over 9 bases. Per the germline V gene, CDR1 is SEHNR and CDR2 is FQNEAQ (reference sequence). Trimming cost V 1 base and J 0 bases; bases outside gene matches: 10. CDR3 size: 18 residues. The full variable domain, with the rest looked up from reference TRBV7-9 and TRBJ2-7, is DTGVSQNPRHKITKRGQNVTFRCDPISEHNRLYWYRQTLGQGPEFLTYFQNEAQLEKSRLLSDRFSAERPKGSFSTLEIQRTEQGDSAMYLCASSLEGQGAPSSYEQYFGPGTRLTVT.

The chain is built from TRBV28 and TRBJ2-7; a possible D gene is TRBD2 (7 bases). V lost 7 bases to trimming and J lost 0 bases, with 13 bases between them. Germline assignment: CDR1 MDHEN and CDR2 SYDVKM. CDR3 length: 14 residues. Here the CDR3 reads CASKGGVSSYEQYF. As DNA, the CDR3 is TGTGCCAGCAAGGGGGGGGTTAGCTCCTACGAGCAGTACTTC.

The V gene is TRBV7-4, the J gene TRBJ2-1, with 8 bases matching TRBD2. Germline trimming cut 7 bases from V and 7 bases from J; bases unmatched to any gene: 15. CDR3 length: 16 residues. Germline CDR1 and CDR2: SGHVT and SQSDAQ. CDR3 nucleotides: TGTGCCAGCAAGGAGCGGGCGGGAGGAGCTCCGAATGAGCAGTTCTTC. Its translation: CASKERAGGAPNEQFF.